What follows are 31 T cell receptor beta chains derived from one specimen sequenced in a study of T cell responses to AZD1222 COVID-19 vaccine. TCRdb keeps only in-frame clones here, not all; method: immunoSEQ multiplex PCR. The sample includes 80,000 to 130,000 clones, less than 90% of them seen just once. The input for sequencing was peripheral blood, taken on day 0 of AZD1222 vaccination. Every receptor here comes from an adult in good health.

This chain uses TRBV28 with TRBJ1-2; the D is unclear. This CDR3 has 16 residues. V dropped 4 bases and J dropped 6 bases, with 21 bases sitting between them. Germline CDR1 and CDR2: MDHEN and SYDVKM. CDR3 sequence (DNA): TGTGCCAGCAGTTACGACCTGGGAAAGAGACCCGATGGCTACACCTTC. As protein: CASSYDLGKRPDGYTF.

This clone was recorded only once. This chain links TRBV19 with TRBJ1-4; no clear D gene. Between the trimmed V and J ends, which lost 4 bases and 6 bases, there was a span of 6 bases. CDR3 length: 12 residues. Germline V gene lookup returns CDR1 LNHDA and CDR2 SQIVND (reference sequence). CDR3: CASSTADEKLFF. CDR3 in DNA: TGTGCCAGTAGTACAGCCGATGAAAAACTGTTTTTT.

In nucleotides, the CDR3 is TGTGCCAGCAGCCTGGACAGGGGCGTTGCAGATACGCAGTATTTT. Amino acids: CASSLDRGVADTQYF. The chain combines TRBV6-6 with TRBJ2-3, with 9 bases identical to TRBD1. Trimming cost V 6 bases and J 4 bases; bases outside gene matches: 8. CDR1 and CDR2 from the germline V gene are MNHNY and SVGAGI (reference sequence). The CDR3 is 15 residues long.

The chain employs TRBV11-2 and TRBJ1-1; D is unclear. This CDR3 has 13 residues. Germline V gene data show CDR1 as SGHAT and CDR2 as FQNNGV. V gave up 8 bases and J gave up 3 bases, with 13 bases separating them. In DNA form, the CDR3 reads TGTGCCAGCCGACGGAATCAGGACACTGAAGCTTTCTTT. This sequence encodes CASRRNQDTEAFF.

The chain is built from TRBV27 and TRBJ2-3; D not certain. V was pared by 4 bases and J by 0 bases, with 8 bases between. The germline V gene has CDR1 MNHEY and CDR2 SMNVEV (reference sequence). This CDR3 has 14 residues. In nucleotides, the CDR3 is TGTGCCAGCAGTTACAAGGCTAGCACAGATACGCAGTATTTT. Amino acids: CASSYKASTDTQYF.

J is TRBJ2-7 and V is TRBV9, with 9 bases fitting TRBD2. Germline CDR1 is SGDLS and CDR2 is YYNGEE. Germline trimming cut 0 bases from V and 6 bases from J; bases unmatched to any gene: 4. The CDR3 consists of 14 residues. For the CDR3, the DNA is TGTGCCAGCAGCGTAGGAGGCGGGGGGGTCGAGCAGTACTTC. Translated, it gives CASSVGGGGVEQYF.

The chain is built from TRBV21-1 and TRBJ2-1; the table gives TRBD1 as D, unverified against the DNA. TRBV21-1 is reported as a pseudogene. CDR3 size: 14 residues. The CDR3 DNA reads TGTGCCAGCAGCAACAGGCAGGGAAACAATGAGCAGTTCTTC. Encoded protein: CASSNRQGNNEQFF.

CDR3 sequence reads: CSVQESMGNTEAFF. The CDR3 coding sequence is TGCAGCGTCCAGGAGTCTATGGGGAACACTGAAGCTTTCTTT. The chain uses TRBV29-1 and TRBJ1-1; D not certain. V lost 6 bases, J lost 1 base, and 15 bases lay in between. Germline CDR1 is SQVTM and CDR2 is ANQGSEA. The CDR3 is 14 residues long.

The chain recombines TRBV19 with TRBJ2-7, with 11 nucleotides matching TRBD1. The germline V gene has CDR1 LNHDA and CDR2 SQIVND (reference sequence). CDR3 size: 16 residues. The V segment lost 5 bases and the J segment 4 bases; nucleotides outside the gene matches: 10. The DNA of the CDR3 is TGTGCCAGTAGTGCAACCGGGACAGGGGGGCGGTACGAGCAGTACTTC. It yields the protein CASSATGTGGRYEQYF.

J is TRBJ2-7 and V is TRBV4-1; possibly TRBD1 or TRBD2 for D (5 bases each). This CDR3 has 13 amino acids. Germline CDR1 is MGHRA and CDR2 is YSYEKL. Trimming removed 4 bases at V and 5 bases at J, with 12 bases between. The CDR3 DNA is TGCGCCAGCAGCCGCCAGACGGGGCACGAGCAGTACTTC. It translates to CASSRQTGHEQYF.

The gene calls are TRBV4-1 and TRBJ2-7, with 11 bases identical to TRBD2. Trimming removed 1 base from V and 0 bases from J; junction bases left unmatched: 2. The CDR3 has 16 residues. Per germline, CDR1 MGHRA and CDR2 YSYEKL. The CDR3 DNA reads TGCGCCAGCAGCCAAGGACTAGCGGGAAGCTCCTACGAGCAGTACTTC. The encoded protein is CASSQGLAGSSYEQYF.

In its sample, this clone was seen a few times. The same CDR3 also results from other DNA sequences found in this sample. V usage is TRBV7-2 and J usage is TRBJ1-5; D is unclear. V gave up 5 bases and J gave up 5 bases, with 10 bases separating them. CDR1 is SGHTA, CDR2 FQGNSA, per germline. There are 13 residues in the CDR3. Here the CDR3 reads CASSLWRDQPQHF. The CDR3 coding sequence is TGTGCCAGCAGCCTCTGGCGGGATCAGCCCCAGCATTTT.

The J gene is TRBJ1-2, the V gene TRBV19; no clear D gene. The germline gives CDR1 LNHDA, CDR2 SQIVND (reference sequence). CDR3 length: 17 amino acids. The germline V and J ends were trimmed by 6 bases and 4 bases, with 24 bases remaining between them. The CDR3 DNA is TGTGCCAGTAGCAGGCGTACTTGGGCCCAGCCCACCTATGGCTACACCTTC. Encoded protein: CASSRRTWAQPTYGYTF.

The V gene is TRBV5-1, the J gene TRBJ2-7; 12 nucleotides match TRBD2. The germline CDR1 and CDR2 sequences are SGHRS and YFSETQ. There are 17 residues in the CDR3. The trim removed 3 bases at V and 4 bases at J, leaving 11 bases unmatched. As DNA, the CDR3 is TGCGCCAGCAGCTCGAGCTACCGGACTAGCGGGGATTACGAGCAGTACTTC. This sequence encodes CASSSSYRTSGDYEQYF.

The J gene is TRBJ1-1, the V gene TRBV7-9; 7 bases agree with TRBD1. The CDR3 is made up of 13 amino acids. With 11 bases clipped from V and 3 bases from J, the junction kept 9 bases outside the gene matches. Germline CDR1 is SEHNR and CDR2 is FQNEAQ (reference sequence). The CDR3 loop is CAGGRQGYTEAFF. In DNA form, the CDR3 reads TGTGCCGGGGGAAGACAGGGCTACACTGAAGCTTTCTTT.

In this sample, this clone turned up once. The chain carries TRBV9 and TRBJ1-6; 9 bases are shared with TRBD1. CDR1 and CDR2 from the germline V gene are SGDLS and YYNGEE. The J segment lost 7 bases and the V segment lost 3 bases, leaving 5 bases of the junction unmatched. The CDR3 extends over 15 amino acids. CDR3 region: CASSAQGAQNSPLHF. The DNA for the CDR3 is TGTGCCAGCAGCGCACAGGGGGCGCAAAATTCACCCCTCCACTTT. Complete variable domain (other parts from reference TRBV9 and TRBJ1-6): DSGVTQTPKHLITATGQRVTLRCSPRSGDLSVYWYQQSLDQGLQFLIQYYNGEERAKGNILERFSAQQFPDLHSELNLSSLELGDSALYFCASSAQGAQNSPLHFGNGTRLTVT.

The chain combines TRBV5-1 with TRBJ1-2; TRBD1 aligns across 7 bases. The CDR3 is 17 amino acids. CDR1 is SGHRS, CDR2 YFSETQ, per germline. V gave up 2 bases and J gave up 3 bases; unmatched junction bases: 13. The CDR3 nucleotides are TGCGCCAGCAGCTTCCAAGGGGGCGCGGTGTCGGACTATGGCTACACCTTC. Its translation: CASSFQGGAVSDYGYTF. Full variable domain (missing parts from reference TRBV5-1 and TRBJ1-2): KAGVTQTPRYLIKTRGQQVTLSCSPISGHRSVSWYQQTPGQGLQFLFEYFSETQRNKGNFPGRFSGRQFSNSRSEMNVSTLELGDSALYLCASSFQGGAVSDYGYTFGSGTRLTVV.

This clone was recorded only once. The chain carries TRBV15 and TRBJ2-7; D remains ambiguous. The CDR3 sequence is 11 residues long. Trimming pared 4 bases from V and 4 bases from J, leaving 5 bases between. Germline loops: CDR1 LNHNV, CDR2 YYDKDF (reference sequence). CDR3 coding DNA: TGTGCCACCAGCACTGGTTACGAGCAGTACTTC. The encoded protein is CATSTGYEQYF.

The J gene is TRBJ2-7, the V gene TRBV18; D ambiguous. This CDR3 is 12 amino acids long. Trimming took 6 bases from V and 4 from J, leaving 10 bases between them. Germline V lookup: CDR1 KGHSH, CDR2 LQKENI. CDR3 bases: TGTGCCAGCTCGCCCGCCCCGTACGAGCAGTACTTC. Translated, it gives CASSPAPYEQYF.

The V and J genes are TRBV5-1 and TRBJ2-5; tentative D call: TRBD2 (5 bases). The CDR3 runs 14 residues. V was shortened by 4 bases and J by 3 bases, with 13 bases between the two germline ends. Germline loops: CDR1 SGHRS, CDR2 YFSETQ. This chain's CDR3 is CASSQDSLEETQYF. CDR3 in DNA: TGCGCCAGCAGCCAGGACTCGCTAGAAGAGACCCAGTACTTC.

This clone came up once. The J gene is TRBJ1-4, the V gene TRBV19; D might be TRBD1 (5 bases). Trimming removed 3 bases at V and 8 bases at J, with 22 bases between. The CDR3 is 17 residues long. The germline V gene encodes CDR1 LNHDA and CDR2 SQIVND (reference sequence). CDR3 DNA sequence: TGTGCCAGTAGTATGCCCCTCAAGGGGTTGCCTAGGGAAAAACTGTTTTTT. Residues: CASSMPLKGLPREKLFF.

The chain recombines TRBV12-5 with TRBJ2-5; D is possibly TRBD1 or TRBD2 (6 bases each). V was shortened by 6 bases and J by 2 bases, with 13 bases between the two germline ends. Germline CDR1 is LGHNT and CDR2 is FRNRAP. The CDR3 covers 14 residues. The CDR3, as DNA: TGTGCTAGTGGATCGGGCGGGACACAAGAGACCCAGTACTTC. Its protein is CASGSGGTQETQYF.

This clone came up once. The V call is TRBV2, the J call TRBJ1-1; tentative D call: TRBD1 (5 bases). The CDR3 runs to 15 residues. Germline V gives CDR1 SNHLY, CDR2 FYNNEI. V gave up 3 bases and J gave up 5 bases, with 16 bases separating them. The CDR3 bases are TGTGCCAGCAGTGACGCCCACTCGGGGGTAACTGAAGCTTTCTTT. This encodes CASSDAHSGVTEAFF.

The V and J genes are TRBV24-1 and TRBJ1-5; tentatively, D is TRBD1 (6 bases). Germline CDR1 reads KGHDR; CDR2 reads SFDVKD. Trimming pared 6 bases from V and 1 base from J, leaving 18 bases between. This CDR3 is built from 17 residues. The CDR3 region is CATSKFRTELSNQPQHF. The CDR3 DNA follows: TGTGCCACCAGTAAGTTTAGGACAGAACTGAGCAATCAGCCCCAGCATTTT.

The V call is TRBV19, the J call TRBJ2-1; D unresolved. Germline V gene lookup returns CDR1 LNHDA and CDR2 SQIVND (reference sequence). V dropped 4 bases and J dropped 0 bases, with 13 bases sitting between them. There are 16 residues in the CDR3. CDR3 DNA: TGTGCCAGTAGTAACCGATACTCGAGCTCCTACAATGAGCAGTTCTTC. Its translation: CASSNRYSSSYNEQFF.

The chain employs TRBV6-5 and TRBJ1-2; the D gene is possibly TRBD1 (5 bases). The CDR3 covers 13 residues. The V end was cut by 9 bases, the J end by 2 bases, with 13 bases between. Looked up from germline, CDR1 is MNHEY and CDR2 is SVGAGI. The CDR3 loop reads CASSAGKNYGYTF. CDR3 bases: TGTGCCAGTTCGGCAGGGAAGAACTATGGCTACACCTTC.

The V call is TRBV7-9, the J call TRBJ1-1, with TRBD1 as a possible D gene (5 bases). The CDR3 consists of 12 residues. V lost 7 bases to trimming and J lost 8 bases, with 14 bases between them. Germline V gene lookup returns CDR1 SEHNR and CDR2 FQNEAQ (reference sequence). In DNA, the CDR3 is TGTGCCAGCACCCTCGACGGGGCGGAAGCTTTCTTT. Translation: CASTLDGAEAFF.

This chain links TRBV7-9 with TRBJ1-1, with TRBD1 as a possible D gene (5 bases). CDR1 SEHNR and CDR2 FQNEAQ come from the germline V gene (reference sequence). The ends were cut back, 4 bases at V and 12 bases at J, with 12 bases in the middle. The CDR3 contains 11 residues. Written as DNA, the CDR3 is TGTGCCAGCAGCTGGGGGACTGTAACTTTCTTT. Its translation is CASSWGTVTFF.

For the CDR3, the DNA is TGTGCCAGCAGCTCCGGGACTAGCGGGAGGGGTGAGACCCAGTACTTC. Translating it yields CASSSGTSGRGETQYF. The chain employs TRBV2 and TRBJ2-5; 16 bases fit TRBD2. With 6 bases clipped from V and 5 bases from J, the junction kept 6 bases outside the gene matches. This CDR3 comprises 16 residues. Germline V gives CDR1 SNHLY, CDR2 FYNNEI. Drawing the rest from reference TRBV2 and TRBJ2-5, the complete variable domain is EPEVTQTPSHQVTQMGQEVILRCVPISNHLYFYWYRQILGQKVEFLVSFYNNEISEKSEIFDDQFSVERPDGSNFTLKIRSTKLEDSAMYFCASSSGTSGRGETQYFGPGTRLLVL.

The rearrangement joins TRBV7-9 to TRBJ2-1; either TRBD1 or TRBD2 may supply D (5 bases each). The germline V gene encodes CDR1 SEHNR and CDR2 FQNEAQ (reference sequence). V lost 0 bases to trimming and J lost 8 bases, with 14 bases between them. The CDR3 is 15 residues long. The CDR3 DNA follows: TGTGCCAGCAGCTTAGCCCTACGGGGCGACGATGAGCAGTTCTTC. This translates into CASSLALRGDDEQFF.

The chain combines TRBV6-5 with TRBJ1-2, with TRBD1 identical over 7 bases. CDR1 MNHEY and CDR2 SVGAGI come from the germline V gene. The J segment lost 5 bases and the V segment lost 10 bases, leaving 4 bases of the junction unmatched. This CDR3 has 11 amino acids. CDR3 sequence reads: CAIQGWYGYTF. The CDR3 nucleotides read TGTGCCATACAGGGGTGGTATGGCTACACCTTC.